The entry that follows covers one T cell receptor beta chain sequence. The data belong to a study of shared clonotypes between healthy human individuals. TCRdb's table, derived via immunoSEQ multiplex PCR, lists solely in-frame clones and lacks some. The table shows 2 million to 2.5 million clones, with approximately 95% occurring only once. Germline assignment: CDR1 SGDLS and CDR2 YYNGEE. This CDR3 contains 16 residues. V was cut by 3 bases and J by 2 bases, with 18 bases left in between. The sample consisted of naive CD4+ T cells from PBMCs. Noted subset: CD45RA+ positively selected. The chain links TRBV9 to TRBJ2-7, with unresolved D. This TCR came from a man aged 18 to 35 in good health. Some clones in this sample may be carry-over from other donors' samples. The CDR3 sequence is CASSAHNSRTPYEQYF. Here the CDR3 DNA reads TGTGCCAGCAGCGCCCATAATTCCAGAACTCCCTACGAGCAGTACTTC.